Each of the 9 T cell receptor beta chains below was sequenced from the same sample in a study of PD-1 blockade in mismatch repair-deficient tumors. Only in-frame clones appear in the TCRdb table, and some are missing; sequencing was by immunoSEQ multiplex PCR. The sample holds 25,000 to 30,000 clones, 65% to 85% seen once. The sample in question was PBMCs, obtained before pembrolizumab treatment. These receptor sequences come from an adult with mismatch repair-deficient cancer.

The rearrangement uses TRBV28 and TRBJ2-7, with D possibly being TRBD1 (5 bases). Germline lookup yields CDR1 MDHEN and CDR2 SYDVKM. Between the trimmed V and J ends, which lost 8 bases and 3 bases, there was a span of 11 bases. The CDR3 spans 12 residues. Written as DNA, the CDR3 is TGTGCCAGCGGTAGCCAGGGCTACGAGCAGTACTTC. It yields the protein CASGSQGYEQYF.

This CDR3 reads CASSFQGSETQYF. The CDR3, as DNA: TGCGCCAGCAGCTTCCAGGGGAGCGAGACCCAGTACTTC. The chain employs TRBV5-1 and TRBJ2-5; tentative D call: TRBD1 (6 bases). V was trimmed by 2 bases and J by 5 bases, leaving 10 bases between them. The germline V gene has CDR1 SGHRS and CDR2 YFSETQ. The CDR3 loop spans 13 amino acids.

This chain links TRBV7-2 with TRBJ2-1; 9 bases line up with TRBD2. The junction had 8 bases not matched to a gene; V was cut back by 5 bases and J by 6 bases. Per germline, CDR1 SGHTA and CDR2 FQGNSA. The CDR3 is 15 amino acids. CDR3 nucleotides: TGTGCCAGCAGCATTAGCGGGAGAGGGGGCAATGAGCAGTTCTTC. Its translation: CASSISGRGGNEQFF.

On this clone: Germline is not matched at one junction end, which may reflect a read error. This chain uses TRBV13 with TRBJ1-6, with TRBD1 identical over 7 bases. The CDR3 extends over 15 amino acids. Germline assignment: CDR1 PRHDT and CDR2 FYEKMQ (reference sequence). CDR3 loop: CASRVWGQRMSLLHF. The CDR3 region has the DNA TGTGCCAGCAGAGTGTGGGGACAGCGGATGTCACTCCTCCACTTT.

The chain is built from TRBV27 and TRBJ1-2; 9 positions agree with TRBD1. The germline V gene encodes CDR1 MNHEY and CDR2 SMNVEV (reference sequence). Unmatched junction bases numbered 7, after V lost 3 bases and J lost 8 bases. The CDR3 is 14 residues long. The CDR3 DNA reads as TGTGCCAGCAGTTTCCAGGGACAGGGTAGCGGCTACACCTTC. Its translation is CASSFQGQGSGYTF.

The V and J genes are TRBV29-1 and TRBJ2-2; 9 bases fit TRBD1. Germline trimming cut 4 bases from V and 3 bases from J; bases unmatched to any gene: 3. The CDR3 covers 14 residues. Looked up from germline, CDR1 is SQVTM and CDR2 is ANQGSEA. The CDR3 DNA sequence: TGCAGCGTTGCCCGGACAGGGGACACCGGGGAGCTGTTTTTT. Encoded protein: CSVARTGDTGELFF.

This CDR3 is CASSLVRGITGELFF. CDR3 coding DNA: TGCGCCAGCAGCTTGGTCCGAGGGATCACCGGGGAGCTGTTTTTT. The genes are TRBV5-1 and TRBJ2-2; D may be TRBD2 (5 bases). V was cut by 0 bases and J by 4 bases, with 10 bases left in between. The CDR3 is 15 amino acids. In germline, CDR1 is SGHRS, CDR2 YFSETQ.

The rearrangement joins TRBV28 to TRBJ1-2; 10 bases map to TRBD1. Looked up from germline, CDR1 is MDHEN and CDR2 is SYDVKM. This CDR3 region has 17 residues. The junction had 9 bases not matched to a gene; V was cut back by 5 bases and J by 0 bases. The CDR3 reads CASSPLGQGGSNYGYTF. As DNA, the CDR3 is TGTGCCAGCAGTCCCCTCGGACAGGGGGGCTCTAACTATGGCTACACCTTC.

This chain links TRBV7-3 with TRBJ2-3, with 10 bases that match TRBD2. Per germline, CDR1 SGHTA and CDR2 FQGTGA. J gave up 6 bases and V 2 bases, and 5 bases lay outside the gene matches. The CDR3 runs 15 residues. The CDR3 protein is CASSLSTSGTDTQYF. In DNA form, the CDR3 reads TGTGCCAGCAGCTTATCAACTAGCGGGACCGATACGCAGTATTTT.